This T cell receptor (beta chain) was recorded in a study of cytomegalovirus exposure and HLA in healthy donors. Study as a whole: The same platform was used for the roughly 130 validation repertoires and the roughly 670 first-cohort repertoires, a later analysis reported. The study, taken as a whole, reports: Subsequent analysis showed first-cohort TCR clusters tending to co-occur in roughly 130 validation repertoires. High sensitivity and specificity were reportedly achieved when the classifier diagnosed cytomegalovirus status. Specific recognition of CMV antigens was confirmed in vitro for a few chains (all CMV-associated).

J gave up 3 bases and V 1 base, and 3 bases lay outside the gene matches. In germline, CDR1 is SGHRS, CDR2 YFSETQ. CDR3 length: 15 residues. The table came from immunoSEQ multiplex PCR; TCRdb's copy has only in-frame clones and leaves some out. Of more than 300,000 clones in the sample, roughly 88% were seen once. A note on this clone: The antigen remains unidentified.

The clonotype originates from a woman between 18 and 29 years old in good health and CMV-seronegative. This rearrangement joins TRBV5-1 to TRBJ2-4; 8 bases are shared with TRBD1. Material: PBMCs. This CDR3 reads CASSLRGQDKNIQYF. The DNA for the CDR3 is TGCGCCAGCAGCTTGAGGGGACAGGACAAAAACATTCAGTACTTC.